In this sample, the clone carrying this TCR beta chain turned up many times. Its cognate antigen is unknown. Trimming removed 7 bases from V and 0 bases from J, with 13 bases in between. The CDR3 runs to 16 residues. The source of the sample is a study of CD8 T cells in ankylosing spondylitis. Whole-study findings and limits: Typical of ankylosing spondylitis blood, it appeared, was a TCR beta motif of roughly eight highly homologous variants.

It was by quantitative 5'-RACE with molecular barcodes that TCR beta libraries were made. TCRdb reprocessed the 5' RACE reads via MiXCR and lists one record per CDR3 protein. The sample carries about 500,000 distinct CDR3 sequences, roughly 12% recorded once. The sample consisted of blood, either unsorted or a sorted T cell fraction (not recorded which). This rearrangement joins TRBV12-3 or TRBV12-4 to TRBJ2-6; D is possibly TRBD1 (5 bases). This receptor was obtained from a male donor with ankylosing spondylitis. The CDR3 DNA follows: TGTGCCAGCACTCCTTGGGGCGGCTCTGGGGCCAACGTCCTGACTTTC. As protein: CASTPWGGSGANVLTF.